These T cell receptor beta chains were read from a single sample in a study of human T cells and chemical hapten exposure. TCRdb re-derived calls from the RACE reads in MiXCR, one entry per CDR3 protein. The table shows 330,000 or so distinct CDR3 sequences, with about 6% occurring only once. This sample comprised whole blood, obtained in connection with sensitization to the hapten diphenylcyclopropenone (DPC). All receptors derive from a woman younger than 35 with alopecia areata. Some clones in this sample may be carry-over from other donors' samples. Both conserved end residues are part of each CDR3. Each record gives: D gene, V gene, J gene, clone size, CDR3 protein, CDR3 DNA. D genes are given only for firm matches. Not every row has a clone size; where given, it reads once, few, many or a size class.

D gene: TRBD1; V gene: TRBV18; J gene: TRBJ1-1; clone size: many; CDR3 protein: CASSPLGQSNTEAFF; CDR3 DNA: TGTGCCAGCTCACCCCTGGGACAGTCGAACACTGAAGCTTTCTTT
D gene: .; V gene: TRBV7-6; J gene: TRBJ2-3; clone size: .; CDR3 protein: CASSLVSPTDTQYF; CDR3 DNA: TGTGCCAGCAGTTTAGTAAGCCCCACAGATACGCAGTATTTT
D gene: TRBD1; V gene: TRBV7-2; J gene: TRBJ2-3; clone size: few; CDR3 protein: CASSSTYRGPSTDTQYF; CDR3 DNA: TGTGCCAGCAGCTCAACGTACAGGGGGCCTAGCACAGATACGCAGTATTTT
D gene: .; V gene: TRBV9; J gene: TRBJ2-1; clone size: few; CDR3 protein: CASSVGVGREQFF; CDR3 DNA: TGTGCCAGCAGCGTAGGGGTAGGCCGTGAGCAGTTCTTC
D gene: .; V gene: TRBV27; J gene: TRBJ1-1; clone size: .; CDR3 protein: CASSPLRLGTEAFF; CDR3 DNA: TGTGCCAGCAGTCCCCTCCGTCTAGGCACTGAAGCTTTCTTT
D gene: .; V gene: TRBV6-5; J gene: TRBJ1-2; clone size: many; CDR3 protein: CASSSSGAGYTF; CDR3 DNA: TGTGCCAGCAGTTCATCCGGGGCTGGCTACACCTTC
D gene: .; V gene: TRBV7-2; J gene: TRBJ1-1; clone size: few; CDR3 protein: CASSLVITSQAFF; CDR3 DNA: TGTGCCAGCAGCTTAGTGATAACCAGTCAAGCTTTCTTT
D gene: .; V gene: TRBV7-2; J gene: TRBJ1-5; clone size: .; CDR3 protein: CASSLGTALSNQPQHF; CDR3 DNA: TGTGCCAGCAGCTTAGGGACTGCCCTTAGCAATCAGCCCCAGCATTTT
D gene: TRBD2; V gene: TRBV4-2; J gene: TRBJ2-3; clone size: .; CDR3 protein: CASSQLPAAGGVADTQYF; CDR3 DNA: TGTGCCAGCAGCCAACTTCCCGCAGCGGGGGGAGTCGCAGATACGCAGTATTTT
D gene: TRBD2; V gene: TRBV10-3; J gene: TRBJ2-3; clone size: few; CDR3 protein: CAMAGILTSGYTDTQYF; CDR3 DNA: TGTGCCATGGCGGGGATTCTGACTAGCGGCTACACAGATACGCAGTATTTT
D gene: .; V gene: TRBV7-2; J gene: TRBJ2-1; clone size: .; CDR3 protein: CASREPYSYNEQFF; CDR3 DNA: TGTGCCAGCAGAGAACCATACTCCTACAATGAGCAGTTCTTC
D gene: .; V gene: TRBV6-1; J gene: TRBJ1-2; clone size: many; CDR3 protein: CASSEAISANYGYTF; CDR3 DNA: TGTGCCAGCAGTGAAGCGATCAGCGCTAACTATGGCTACACCTTC
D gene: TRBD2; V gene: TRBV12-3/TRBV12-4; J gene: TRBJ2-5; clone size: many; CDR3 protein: CASSYSRSGGLTF; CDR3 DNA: TGTGCCAGCAGTTATTCGAGGAGCGGGGGGCTGACATTC
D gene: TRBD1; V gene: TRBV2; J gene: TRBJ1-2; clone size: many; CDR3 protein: CASSEGTGADYGYTF; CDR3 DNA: TGTGCCAGCAGTGAAGGTACAGGGGCGGACTATGGCTACACCTTC
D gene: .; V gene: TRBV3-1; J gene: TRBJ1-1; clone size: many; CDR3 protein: CASSQVQGHTEAFF; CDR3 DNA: TGTGCCAGCAGCCAAGTGCAGGGCCACACTGAAGCTTTCTTT
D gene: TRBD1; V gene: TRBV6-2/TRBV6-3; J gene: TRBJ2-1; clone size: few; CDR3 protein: CASLDSGQQFNEQFF; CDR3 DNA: TGTGCCAGCCTAGACTCGGGACAGCAATTCAATGAGCAGTTCTTC
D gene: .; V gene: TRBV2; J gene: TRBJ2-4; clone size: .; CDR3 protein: CASSFTPTLAKNIQYF; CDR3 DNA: TGTGCCAGCAGTTTTACACCCACCCTAGCCAAAAACATTCAGTACTTC
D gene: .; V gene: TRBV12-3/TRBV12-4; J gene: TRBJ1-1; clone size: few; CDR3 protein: CASWRGTGSNTEAFF; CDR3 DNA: TGTGCCAGCTGGAGGGGGACGGGTTCGAACACTGAAGCTTTCTTT
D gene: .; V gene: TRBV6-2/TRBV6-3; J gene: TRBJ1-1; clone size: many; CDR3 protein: CASGGNLNTEAFF; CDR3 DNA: TGTGCCAGCGGAGGGAATTTAAACACTGAAGCTTTCTTT
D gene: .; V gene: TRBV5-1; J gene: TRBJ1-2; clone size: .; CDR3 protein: CASSLADSNYGYTF; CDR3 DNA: TGCGCCAGCAGCTTAGCTGACAGTAACTATGGCTACACCTTC
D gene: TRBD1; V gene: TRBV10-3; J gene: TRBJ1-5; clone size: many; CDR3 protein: CAISAGGSQPQHF; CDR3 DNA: TGTGCCATCAGTGCAGGGGGGAGCCAGCCCCAGCATTTT
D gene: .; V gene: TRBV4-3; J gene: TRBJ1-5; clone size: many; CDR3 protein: CASSQDLWQSNQPQHF; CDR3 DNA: TGCGCCAGCAGCCAAGATCTATGGCAGTCGAATCAGCCCCAGCATTTT
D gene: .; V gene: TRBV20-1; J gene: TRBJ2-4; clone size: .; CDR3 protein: CSASRTVKNIQYF; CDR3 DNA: TGCAGTGCTAGTAGGACAGTCAAAAACATTCAGTACTTC
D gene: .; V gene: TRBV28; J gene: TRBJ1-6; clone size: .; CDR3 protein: CASWTQSGSPLHF; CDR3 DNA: TGTGCCAGCTGGACTCAAAGTGGGTCACCCCTCCACTTT
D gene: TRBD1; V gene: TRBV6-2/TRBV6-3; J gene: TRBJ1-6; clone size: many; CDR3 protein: CASRYYEQGWTSPLHF; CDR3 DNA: TGTGCCAGCAGATACTACGAACAGGGGTGGACCTCACCCCTCCACTTT
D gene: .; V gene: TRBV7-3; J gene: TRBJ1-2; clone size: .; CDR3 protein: CASSLNGLGESYTF; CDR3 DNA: TGTGCCAGCAGCTTAAACGGGCTAGGAGAATCCTACACCTTC